The entry that follows covers one T cell receptor beta chain sequence. Its antigen remains unknown. This sample was included in a study of monozygotic twins with inflammatory bowel disease. Study-wide results and limits: Healthy twins shared more clonotypes with others than IBD patients, most markedly active ones.

Germline V CDR1 and CDR2: SGHTA, FQGNSA. The CDR3 consists of 16 residues. TCRdb reanalyzed the 5' RACE reads and collapses them to one entry per CDR3 protein, without DNA. The sample holds 150,000 or so distinct CDR3 sequences. The sequence derives from a human donor with ulcerative colitis or Crohn's disease, or a healthy co-twin of an affected twin (not recorded which). The sample was blood. The chain recombines TRBV7-2 with TRBJ1-3; TCRdb reports TRBD1, a call that lacks DNA to check it against. CDR3 amino acids: CASSLGLGGSGNTIYF. The entire variable domain, with the rest obtained from reference TRBV7-2 and TRBJ1-3, is as follows: GAGVSQSPSNKVTEKGKDVELRCDPISGHTALYWYRQSLGQGLEFLIYFQGNSAPDKSGLPSDRFSAERTGGSVSTLTIQRTQQEDSAVYLCASSLGLGGSGNTIYFGEGSWLTVV.